This TCR beta chain was profiled in a study of metastatic and nonmetastatic thyroid tumors. Overall study: Malignant thyroid and benign thyroid patients provided blood and tumor or nodule tissue whose repertoires were compared.

Study-wide results and limits: Reportedly, malignant thyroid tumors had significantly higher TCR beta diversity than benign nodules, in blood and tumor.

As to this clone: Its antigen is not known.

This CDR3 comprises 13 residues. The V end lost 5 bases, the J end lost 0 bases, and 7 bases lay between the germline ends. CDR1 and CDR2 (germline): SEHNR, FQNEAQ (reference sequence). As handled by the study authors: The study built a papillary thyroid cancer distant-metastasis classifier from CDR3 differences across clinicopathological groups. TCRdb re-called the PCR reads via MiXCR. The V and J calls and clone size are TCRdb's, not the authors'. The table includes 20,000 to 25,000 clones, about a third detected once. All patients reached thyroid surgery having received no treatment beforehand. Sequenced sample: blood. The clonotype comes from a male donor with papillary thyroid cancer or a benign thyroid nodule (not recorded which). Some clones in this sample may be carry-over from other donors' samples. The chain carries TRBV7-9 and TRBJ1-2, with D uncertain. CDR3 sequence (DNA): TGTGCCAGCAGCACCAATGCTAACTATGGCTACACCTTC. It codes for CASSTNANYGYTF.